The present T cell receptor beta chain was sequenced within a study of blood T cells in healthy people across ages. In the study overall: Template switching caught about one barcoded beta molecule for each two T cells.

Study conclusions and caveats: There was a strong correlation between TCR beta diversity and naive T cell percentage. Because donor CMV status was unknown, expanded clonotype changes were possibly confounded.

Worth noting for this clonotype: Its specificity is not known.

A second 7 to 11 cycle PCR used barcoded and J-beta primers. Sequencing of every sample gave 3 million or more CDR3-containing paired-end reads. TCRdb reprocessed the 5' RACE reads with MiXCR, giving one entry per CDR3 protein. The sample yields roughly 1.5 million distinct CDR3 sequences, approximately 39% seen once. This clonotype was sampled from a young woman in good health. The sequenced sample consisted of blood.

The DNA for the CDR3 is TGTGCCAGCAGAAGTTCAAGGGAATCACCCCTCCACTTT. Its translation is CASRSSRESPLHF. The chain has TRBV7-9 and TRBJ1-6; D gene uncertain. Germline V gene sequence: CDR1 SEHNR, CDR2 FQNEAQ (reference sequence). The V end was cut by 6 bases, the J end by 10 bases, with 13 bases between. The CDR3 runs to 13 residues.